These 29 T cell receptor beta chains were all obtained from the same sample, sequenced in a study of cytomegalovirus exposure and HLA in healthy donors. The method was immunoSEQ multiplex PCR; TCRdb's version includes in-frame clones alone and lacks a portion of them. There are 160,000 or so clones in the sample; roughly nine tenths occur only once, and 2% to 3% lies in the top ten. Sequencing used PBMCs. The receptors were gathered from a man between 18 and 35 years old in good health and CMV-seropositive.

V and J are TRBV7-9 and TRBJ1-1; possible D gene TRBD1, 6 bases. Between the trimmed V and J ends, which lost 2 bases and 4 bases, there was a span of 14 bases. Germline V gene lookup returns CDR1 SEHNR and CDR2 FQNEAQ (reference sequence). The CDR3 covers 15 residues. Here the CDR3 reads CASSLSPGAGTEAFF. For the CDR3, the DNA is TGTGCCAGCAGCTTATCTCCAGGGGCTGGCACTGAAGCTTTCTTT.

This clone was recorded once. The rearrangement uses TRBV20-1 and TRBJ2-5, with D uncertain. The germline CDR1 and CDR2 sequences are DFQATT and SNEGSKA (reference sequence). The CDR3 runs to 10 residues. The DNA of the CDR3 is TGCAGCCCCCCACAAGAGACCCAGTACTTC. It yields the protein CSPPQETQYF.

This clone was observed once. The V call is TRBV13, the J call TRBJ2-1; 8 bases fit TRBD1. The CDR3 loop spans 15 amino acids. Germline CDR1 is PRHDT and CDR2 is FYEKMQ (reference sequence). Trimming took 5 bases from V and 7 from J; bases not matched to a gene: 10. As DNA, the CDR3 is TGTGCCAGCAGCCAACGACAGGGGCTTCGAAATGAGCAGTTCTTC. Protein product: CASSQRQGLRNEQFF. Combining the CDR3 with reference TRBV13 and TRBJ2-1 gives the whole variable domain AAGVIQSPRHLIKEKRETATLKCYPIPRHDTVYWYQQGPGQDPQFLISFYEKMQSDKGSIPDRFSAQQFSDYHSELNMSSLELGDSALYFCASSQRQGLRNEQFFGPGTRLTVL.

This sequence joins TRBV9 and TRBJ1-1; D unresolved. This CDR3 has 13 residues. The germline V and J ends were trimmed by 2 bases and 2 bases, with 7 bases remaining between them. CDR1 is SGDLS and CDR2 is YYNGEE in the germline V gene. The CDR3 protein is CASSVRVNTEAFF. CDR3 bases: TGTGCCAGCAGCGTTCGTGTAAACACTGAAGCTTTCTTT.

This rearrangement joins TRBV28 to TRBJ2-7, with D unclear. Germline V lookup: CDR1 MDHEN, CDR2 SYDVKM. CDR3 length equals 13 residues. Trimming stripped 3 bases from V and 0 bases from J, with 6 bases between. The CDR3 region has the DNA TGTGCCAGCAGTTTCCCTCTCTCCTACGAGCAGTACTTC. It translates to CASSFPLSYEQYF.

This chain uses TRBV28 with TRBJ1-5; D possibly corresponds to TRBD1 (5 bases). V was clipped by 2 bases and J by 4 bases, with 9 bases between them. The CDR3 is 14 amino acids. Germline CDR1 MDHEN, CDR2 SYDVKM. DNA for the CDR3: TGTGCCAGCAGTTTAGGCGGGGCTAATCAGCCCCAGCATTTT. It encodes CASSLGGANQPQHF. The full variable domain, completed using reference TRBV28 and TRBJ1-5, is DVKVTQSSRYLVKRTGEKVFLECVQDMDHENMFWYRQDPGLGLRLIYFSYDVKMKEKGDIPEGYSVSREKKERFSLILESASTNQTSMYLCASSLGGANQPQHFGDGTRLSIL.

The chain recombines TRBV7-2 with TRBJ1-2; 9 bases map to TRBD1. In germline, CDR1 is SGHTA, CDR2 FQGNSA. Unmatched junction bases numbered 8, after V lost 5 bases and J lost 7 bases. There are 14 residues in the CDR3. This chain's CDR3 is CASSPTGTGLGYTF. The CDR3 DNA reads TGTGCCAGCAGCCCGACCGGGACAGGGCTTGGCTACACCTTC.

As DNA, the CDR3 is TGTGCCAGCAGCGTATCTTCCACGTTCGGGTCCTACGAGCAGTACTTC. Protein sequence: CASSVSSTFGSYEQYF. The chain joins TRBV9 to TRBJ2-7; D gene uncertain. CDR3 length: 16 amino acids. V lost 1 base to trimming and J lost 1 base, with 15 bases between them. Per the germline V gene, CDR1 is SGDLS and CDR2 is YYNGEE. Based on the CDR3 plus reference TRBV9 and TRBJ2-7, the full variable domain is DSGVTQTPKHLITATGQRVTLRCSPRSGDLSVYWYQQSLDQGLQFLIQYYNGEERAKGNILERFSAQQFPDLHSELNLSSLELGDSALYFCASSVSSTFGSYEQYFGPGTRLTVT.

The rearrangement links TRBV18 to TRBJ1-2; D is unclear. This CDR3 spans 17 amino acids. V lost 3 bases to trimming and J lost 0 bases, with 17 bases between them. CDR1 is KGHSH and CDR2 is LQKENI in the germline V gene. The CDR3, as DNA: TGTGCCAGCTCACCTTTTACTTCGGGAGAGGCTAACTATGGCTACACCTTC. Translating it yields CASSPFTSGEANYGYTF.

The chain is built from TRBV5-1 and TRBJ2-2, with TRBD1 as a possible D gene (6 bases). CDR3 size: 15 residues. Germline CDR1 reads SGHRS; CDR2 reads YFSETQ. V dropped 5 bases and J dropped 7 bases, with 18 bases sitting between them. CDR3 sequence: CASRGEQGYDGELFF. The CDR3 bases are TGCGCCAGCAGGGGAGAACAGGGTTATGACGGGGAGCTGTTTTTT.

The chain employs TRBV9 and TRBJ2-1, with TRBD1 as a possible D gene (6 bases). This CDR3 region has 14 residues. V lost 4 bases to trimming and J lost 6 bases, with 14 bases between them. In germline, CDR1 is SGDLS, CDR2 YYNGEE. The CDR3 here is CASSPLRGSNEQFF. CDR3 DNA sequence: TGTGCCAGCAGCCCCCTGAGGGGGTCCAATGAGCAGTTCTTC.

The chain has TRBV6-5 and TRBJ2-2; weak D call: TRBD1 (6 bases). This CDR3 contains 14 residues. V was trimmed by 1 base and J by 5 bases, leaving 8 bases between them. Germline values: CDR1 MNHEY, CDR2 SVGAGI. The CDR3 region is CASSYFTGTGELFF. The CDR3 DNA reads as TGTGCCAGCAGTTACTTTACAGGGACCGGGGAGCTGTTTTTT.

Only one count was recorded for this clone. The chain joins TRBV7-5 to TRBJ1-1. TRBV7-5 is assigned pseudogene status. The CDR3 is 15 amino acids. The chain's CDR3 is CARSQREGMNTEAFF. The DNA for the CDR3 is TGTGCCAGAAGCCAAAGAGAGGGCATGAACACTGAAGCTTTCTTT.

This clone has more than one count but fewer than ten. The chain recombines TRBV30 with TRBJ1-1, with a tentative D call TRBD1 (5 bases). There are 13 residues in the CDR3. The germline gives CDR1 GTSNPN, CDR2 SVGIG (reference sequence). Trimming shortened V by 2 bases and J by 6 bases, and 13 bases separated the two germline ends. CDR3: CAWSRRGRSEAFF. Written as DNA, the CDR3 is TGTGCCTGGAGTAGGCGGGGACGGTCTGAAGCTTTCTTT.

V gene TRBV20-1 combines with J gene TRBJ1-2; D unresolved. The CDR3 runs to 11 residues. Trimming shortened V by 3 bases and J by 4 bases, and 6 bases separated the two germline ends. Germline V CDR1 and CDR2: DFQATT, SNEGSKA (reference sequence). The CDR3 bases are TGCAGTGCTAGTCCTATCTATGGCTACACCTTC. It codes for CSASPIYGYTF.

V and J are TRBV5-6 and TRBJ1-5; D gene ambiguous. V gave up 3 bases and J gave up 0 bases, with 4 bases separating them. The length of the CDR3 is 13 residues. CDR1 and CDR2 (germline): SGHDT, YYEEEE. The CDR3 sequence is CASSSGSNQPQHF. The CDR3 DNA reads as TGTGCCAGCAGCTCCGGTAGCAATCAGCCCCAGCATTTT.

This clone showed up just once. The gene calls are TRBV7-8 and TRBJ1-5; D unclear. Germline CDR1 is SGHVS and CDR2 is FQNEAQ. V lost 4 bases and J 0 bases, leaving 25 bases between the germline ends. The CDR3 runs to 20 residues. In nucleotides, the CDR3 is TGTGCCAGCAGCTGCCCCAACCCCCATTGGGAGCTAATTAGCAATCAGCCCCAGCATTTT. It translates to CASSCPNPHWELISNQPQHF.

Here the CDR3 reads CASSLSGLGGSYEQYF. CDR3 nucleotides: TGTGCCAGCAGCTTGTCCGGACTGGGCGGGAGCTACGAGCAGTACTTC. V gene TRBV5-5 combines with J gene TRBJ2-7; 7 bases line up with TRBD2. The V and J ends lost 1 base and 3 bases, in that order; junction bases with no gene match: 10. The CDR3 extends over 16 amino acids. CDR1 and CDR2 (germline): SGHKS, YYEKEE (reference sequence).

The chain is built from TRBV15 and TRBJ2-1, with a tentative D call TRBD1 (6 bases). V was cut by 1 base and J by 5 bases, with 21 bases left in between. CDR3 length: 18 amino acids. In germline, CDR1 is LNHNV, CDR2 YYDKDF (reference sequence). The CDR3 DNA reads as TGTGCCACCAGCAGAGCGAAATCAGGGGTGGGATGGGACAATGAGCAGTTCTTC. It is translated as CATSRAKSGVGWDNEQFF.

The rearrangement uses TRBV7-6 and TRBJ2-5, with TRBD2 as a possible D gene (6 bases). The CDR3 spans 11 residues. V was shortened by 11 bases and J by 7 bases, with 14 bases between the two germline ends. Per the germline V gene, CDR1 is SGHVS and CDR2 is FNYEAQ. The CDR3 here is CASRDSVTQYF. The CDR3 region has the DNA TGTGCCTCTCGGGACTCCGTGACCCAGTACTTC.

This clone was observed once. The chain employs TRBV2 and TRBJ1-1; 7 nucleotides match TRBD1. CDR1 and CDR2 (germline): SNHLY, FYNNEI. V gave up 5 bases and J gave up 1 base; unmatched junction bases: 4. This CDR3 is built from 14 residues. In nucleotides, the CDR3 is TGTGCCAGCAGTCTTCGGACAGGGAACACTGAAGCTTTCTTT. Translation: CASSLRTGNTEAFF.

The chain joins TRBV10-3 to TRBJ2-7; 8 nucleotides align to TRBD1. CDR3 length equals 14 residues. J was trimmed by 2 bases and V by 4 bases; bases with no gene match: 4. Looked up from germline, CDR1 is ENHRY and CDR2 is SYGVKD. The CDR3 bases are TGTGCCATCAGTGGGGACAGGAACACCTACGAGCAGTACTTC. This codes for CAISGDRNTYEQYF.

This clone was counted once. V usage is TRBV4-3 and J usage is TRBJ2-1; possibly TRBD2 for D (5 bases). V lost 0 bases to trimming and J lost 0 bases, with 12 bases between them. Looked up from germline, CDR1 is LGHNA and CDR2 is YSLEER. The CDR3 sequence is 17 residues long. CDR3 residues: CASSQDPSGLSYNEQFF. The CDR3 DNA follows: TGCGCCAGCAGCCAAGACCCGAGCGGACTCTCCTACAATGAGCAGTTCTTC.

The CDR3 here is CASGPLAGKNTGELFF. CDR3 nucleotide sequence: TGTGCTAGTGGTCCTCTAGCGGGGAAGAACACCGGGGAGCTGTTTTTT. This chain uses TRBV12-5 with TRBJ2-2, with 9 bases identical to TRBD2. V gave up 5 bases and J gave up 1 base; unmatched junction bases: 5. This CDR3 has 16 residues. Germline-derived CDR1 and CDR2 are LGHNT and FRNRAP.

The rearrangement joins TRBV5-1 to TRBJ1-2; no reliable D call. Deletions cut 2 bases from V and 2 bases from J, with 7 bases between. The CDR3 contains 13 residues. Germline V gene lookup returns CDR1 SGHRS and CDR2 YFSETQ. Here the CDR3 DNA reads TGCGCCAGCAGCTTCAATGGCAACTATGGCTACACCTTC. It encodes CASSFNGNYGYTF. The complete variable domain, with remaining parts taken from reference TRBV5-1 and TRBJ1-2, reads KAGVTQTPRYLIKTRGQQVTLSCSPISGHRSVSWYQQTPGQGLQFLFEYFSETQRNKGNFPGRFSGRQFSNSRSEMNVSTLELGDSALYLCASSFNGNYGYTFGSGTRLTVV.

V is TRBV18 and J is TRBJ2-7; tentatively, D is TRBD1 (6 bases). CDR3 length: 15 residues. Germline V gene sequence: CDR1 KGHSH, CDR2 LQKENI. Trimming took off 5 bases at V and 7 bases at J, with 21 bases between the two ends. The CDR3 reads CASSRGTADAPEQYF. DNA of the CDR3: TGTGCCAGCTCAAGGGGGACCGCCGACGCCCCAGAGCAGTACTTC. Complete variable domain (other parts from reference TRBV18 and TRBJ2-7): NAGVMQNPRHLVRRRGQEARLRCSPMKGHSHVYWYRQLPEEGLKFMVYLQKENIIDESGMPKERFSAEFPKEGPSILRIQQVVRGDSAAYFCASSRGTADAPEQYFGPGTRLTVT.

In DNA, the CDR3 is TGTGCCAGCAGCTCCGGGGCAGATACGCAGTATTTT. It yields the protein CASSSGADTQYF. V gene TRBV5-4 combines with J gene TRBJ2-3; perhaps TRBD2 as D (5 bases). Germline V gene lookup returns CDR1 SGHNT and CDR2 YYREEE (reference sequence). V was pared by 3 bases and J by 4 bases, with 6 bases between. The CDR3 runs to 12 residues.

This clone appeared a single time. The rearrangement joins TRBV19 to TRBJ1-1, with D maybe TRBD1 (6 bases). The V end lost 6 bases, the J end lost 1 base, and 12 bases lay between the germline ends. Per the germline V gene, CDR1 is LNHDA and CDR2 is SQIVND (reference sequence). The CDR3 has 14 residues. This chain's CDR3 is CASSTGTANTEAFF. CDR3 nucleotide sequence: TGTGCCAGTAGCACAGGGACGGCGAACACTGAAGCTTTCTTT.

This clone was seen once. The chain links TRBV21-1 to TRBJ1-2; the table's D gene call, TRBD1, was not cross checked with the DNA. TRBV21-1 is given as a pseudogene. This CDR3 comprises 17 residues. CDR3 protein: CASSKSPPGTGIYGYTF. The CDR3, as DNA: TGTGCCAGCAGCAAAAGTCCACCCGGGACAGGGATCTATGGCTACACCTTC.